Detailed here is one T cell receptor beta chain. Antigen unknown. Addition of UMIs with a 6-nucleotide sample barcode was achieved by template switching. Following a re-call of the 5' RACE reads, TCRdb has one entry per CDR3 protein and lacks DNA. The repertoire shows around 150,000 distinct CDR3 sequences; the top ten hold 2.4%. The V gene's germline CDR1 is SGHTA and CDR2 FQGNSA. This CDR3 has 13 amino acids. This entry comes from a study of monozygotic twins with inflammatory bowel disease. Whole-study results and caveats: Patients got different immunosuppressive treatments, which may have made their repertoires more variable.

Sequencing was done on a sample of blood. This receptor was obtained from a human donor with ulcerative colitis or Crohn's disease, or a healthy co-twin of an affected twin (not recorded which). The chain combines TRBV7-2 with TRBJ2-5. CDR3 sequence reads: CASSLERKETQYF.